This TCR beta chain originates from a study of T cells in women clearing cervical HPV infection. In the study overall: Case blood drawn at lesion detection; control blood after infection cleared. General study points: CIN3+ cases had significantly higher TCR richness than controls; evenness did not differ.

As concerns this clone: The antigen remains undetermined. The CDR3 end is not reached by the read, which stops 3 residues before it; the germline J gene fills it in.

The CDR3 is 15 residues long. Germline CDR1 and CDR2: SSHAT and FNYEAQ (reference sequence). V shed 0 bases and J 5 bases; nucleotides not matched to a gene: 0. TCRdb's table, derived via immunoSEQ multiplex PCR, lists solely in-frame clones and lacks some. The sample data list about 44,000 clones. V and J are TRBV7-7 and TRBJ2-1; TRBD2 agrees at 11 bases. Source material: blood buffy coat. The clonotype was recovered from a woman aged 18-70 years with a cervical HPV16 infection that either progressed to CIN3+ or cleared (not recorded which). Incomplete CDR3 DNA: TGTGCCAGCAGCTTAGCGGGACTAGCGGACAATGAG. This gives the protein CASSLAGLADNE. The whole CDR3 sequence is CASSLAGLADNEQFF.